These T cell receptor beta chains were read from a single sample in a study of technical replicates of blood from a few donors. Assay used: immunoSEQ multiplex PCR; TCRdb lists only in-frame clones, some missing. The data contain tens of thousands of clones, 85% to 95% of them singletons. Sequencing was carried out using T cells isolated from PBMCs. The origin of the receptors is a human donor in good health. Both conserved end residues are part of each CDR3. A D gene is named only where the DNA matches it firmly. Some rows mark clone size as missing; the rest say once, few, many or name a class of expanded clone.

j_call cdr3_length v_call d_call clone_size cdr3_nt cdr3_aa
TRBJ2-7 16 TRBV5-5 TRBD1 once TGTGCCAGCACCCTCTCCGGGACAGAGGAATCCTACGAGCAGTACTTC CASTLSGTEESYEQYF
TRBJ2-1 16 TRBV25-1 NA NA TGTGCCAGCAGTGATCGTCAGGGGTACTCCTACAATGAGCAGTTCTTC CASSDRQGYSYNEQFF
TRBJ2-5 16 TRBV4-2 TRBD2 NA TGTGCCAGCAGCCAAGATCAGACTAGCGGGACAGAGACCCAGTACTTC CASSQDQTSGTETQYF
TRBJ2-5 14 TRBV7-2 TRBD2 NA TGTGCCAGCAGCCGAAGCGGGAGTGGTGAGACCCAGTACTTC CASSRSGSGETQYF
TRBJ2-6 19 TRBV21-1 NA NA TGTGCCAGCAGCAAAATAAAGACTAGCGGGTACTCTGGGGCCAACGTCCTGACTTTC CASSKIKTSGYSGANVLTF
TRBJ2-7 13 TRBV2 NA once TGTGCCAGCACTGCACAGCCGCCCTACGAGCAGTACTTC CASTAQPPYEQYF
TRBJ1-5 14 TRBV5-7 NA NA TGTGCCAGCAGCTTCCCAGGGACTAATCAGCCCCAGCATTTT CASSFPGTNQPQHF
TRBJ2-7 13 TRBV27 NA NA TGTGCCAGCAGTTTACGGGTCTCCTACGAGCAGTACTTC CASSLRVSYEQYF
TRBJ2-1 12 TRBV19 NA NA TGTGCCAGTAGTATTTCAGCGGGTGAGCAGTTCTTC CASSISAGEQFF
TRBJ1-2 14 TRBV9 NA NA TGTGCCAGCACCTACGAGGGCGTCTCGGATGGCTACACCTTC CASTYEGVSDGYTF
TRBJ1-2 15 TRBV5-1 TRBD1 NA TGCGCCAGCAGGGGGGACAGGGGAATAAACTATGGCTACACCTTC CASRGDRGINYGYTF
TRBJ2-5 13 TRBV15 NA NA TGTGCCACCAGCCTAATAGCCGGGGAGACCCAGTACTTC CATSLIAGETQYF
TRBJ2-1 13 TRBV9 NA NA TGTGCCAGCAGCGTAGCTCCGGGAAGCGAGCAGTTCTTC CASSVAPGSEQFF
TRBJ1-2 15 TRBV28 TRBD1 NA TGTGCCAGCAGCCCTTCCGGGACAGGGTTAAAATTGGACACCTTC CASSPSGTGLKLDTF
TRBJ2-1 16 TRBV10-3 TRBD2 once TGTGCCATCAGTGGGGGTAGCGGGAGTATGGACAATGAGCAGTTCTTC CAISGGSGSMDNEQFF
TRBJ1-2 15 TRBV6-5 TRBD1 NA TGTGCCAGCAGTATCCGAGGACAGGGATGGTCTGGCTACACCTTC CASSIRGQGWSGYTF
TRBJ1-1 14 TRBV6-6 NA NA TGTGCCAGCATAGGGGCAGAGTTGAACACTGAAGCTTTCTTT CASIGAELNTEAFF
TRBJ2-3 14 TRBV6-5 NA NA TGTGCCAGCAGTACGAGCGGTAGCACAGATACGCAGTATTTT CASSTSGSTDTQYF
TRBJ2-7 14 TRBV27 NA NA TGTGCCAGCAAACCGGGTGTTGGTAACTACGAGCAGTACTTC CASKPGVGNYEQYF
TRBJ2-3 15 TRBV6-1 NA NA TGTGCCAGCAGGATAGCCCTCGGGTTCTCAGATACGCAGTATTTT CASRIALGFSDTQYF
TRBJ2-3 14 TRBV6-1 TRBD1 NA TGTGCCAGCGGACAGGGTCTTGGCACAGATACGCAGTATTTT CASGQGLGTDTQYF
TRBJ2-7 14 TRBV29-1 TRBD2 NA TGCAGCGTTGACCTGCGGGAGGGGGCCTACGAGCAGTACTTC CSVDLREGAYEQYF
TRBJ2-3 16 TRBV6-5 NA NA TGTGCCAGCAGTTACTCGGGGGGGCTCGGAACAGATACGCAGTATTTT CASSYSGGLGTDTQYF
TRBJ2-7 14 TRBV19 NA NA TGTGCCAGTAGTAAACAGGGAAAGGCCTACGAGCAGTACTTC CASSKQGKAYEQYF
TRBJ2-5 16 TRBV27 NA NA TGTGCCAGCAGTTCCATTCACAGGGCTAGGGAGGAGACCCAGTACTTC CASSSIHRAREETQYF
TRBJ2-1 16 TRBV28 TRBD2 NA TGTGCCAGCAGAGACAGTCGACTAGCGGCTTACAATGAGCAGTTCTTC CASRDSRLAAYNEQFF
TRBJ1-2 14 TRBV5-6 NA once TGTGCCAGCACCCTAATGGGGGGACTGGATGGCTACACCTTC CASTLMGGLDGYTF
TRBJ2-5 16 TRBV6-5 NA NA TGTGCCAGCAGTTATGGCCATGGGACTTACCAAGAGACCCAGTACTTC CASSYGHGTYQETQYF
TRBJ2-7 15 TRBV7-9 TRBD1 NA TGTGCCAGCAGCCGAAGGACAGGTCTAACCTACGAGCAGTACTTC CASSRRTGLTYEQYF
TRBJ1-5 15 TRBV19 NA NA TGTGCCAGTAGCTCTATGACAGCTGGCAATCAGCCCCAGCATTTT CASSSMTAGNQPQHF
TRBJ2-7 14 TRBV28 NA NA TGTGCCAGCAGTTTGGGGACACAATCCTACGAGCAGTACTTC CASSLGTQSYEQYF
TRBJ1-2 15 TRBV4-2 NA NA TGTGCCAGCAGCCGACTGACAGGAAGTTCCTATGGCTACACCTTC CASSRLTGSSYGYTF
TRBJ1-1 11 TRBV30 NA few TGTGCCTGGGGGAGGAACACTGAAGCTTTCTTT CAWGRNTEAFF
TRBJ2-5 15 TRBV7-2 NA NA TGTGCCAGCAGCTTAATAACGGGAAGGGTAGGGACCCAGTACTTC CASSLITGRVGTQYF
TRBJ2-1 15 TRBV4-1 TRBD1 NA TGCGCCAGCAGCCAGGACAGGGGGGAAGGTACTGAGCAGTTCTTC CASSQDRGEGTEQFF
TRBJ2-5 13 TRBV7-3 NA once TGTGCCAGCAGGTTCGCAGGGGAAGAGACCCAGTACTTC CASRFAGEETQYF
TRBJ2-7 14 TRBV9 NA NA TGTGCCAGCAGCGTCGGCGGTAACTCCTACGAGCAGTACTTC CASSVGGNSYEQYF
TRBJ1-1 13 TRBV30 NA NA TGTGCCTGGACGGTCCAACGAGGCACTGAAGCTTTCTTT CAWTVQRGTEAFF
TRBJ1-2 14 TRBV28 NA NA TGTGCCAGCACTATAGGGGTCCCCCCATATGGCTACACCTTC CASTIGVPPYGYTF
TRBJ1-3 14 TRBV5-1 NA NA TGCGCCAGCAGCCCAGGGCTCTCTGGAAACACCATATATTTT CASSPGLSGNTIYF
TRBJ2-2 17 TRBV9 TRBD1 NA TGTGCCAGCAGCGTAGGGGTAAGGGGGCCGGGCACCGGGGAGCTGTTTTTT CASSVGVRGPGTGELFF